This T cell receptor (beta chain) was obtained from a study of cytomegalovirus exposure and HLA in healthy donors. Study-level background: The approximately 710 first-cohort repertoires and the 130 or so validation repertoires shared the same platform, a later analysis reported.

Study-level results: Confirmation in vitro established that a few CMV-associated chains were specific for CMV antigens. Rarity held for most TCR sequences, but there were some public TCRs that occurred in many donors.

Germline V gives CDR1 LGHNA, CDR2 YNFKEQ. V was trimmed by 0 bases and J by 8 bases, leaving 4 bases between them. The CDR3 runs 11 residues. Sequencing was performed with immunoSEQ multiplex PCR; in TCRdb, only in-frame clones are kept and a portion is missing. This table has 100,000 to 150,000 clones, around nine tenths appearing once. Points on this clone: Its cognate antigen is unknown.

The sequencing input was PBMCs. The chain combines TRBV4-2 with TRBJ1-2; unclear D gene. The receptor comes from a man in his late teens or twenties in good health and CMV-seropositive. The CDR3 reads CASSQDAGYTF. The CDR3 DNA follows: TGTGCCAGCAGCCAAGATGCGGGCTACACCTTC.